A selection of T cell receptor beta chains follows, all from one sample in a study of human thymus T cells. Here immunoSEQ multiplex PCR was the method, and the copy in TCRdb shows in-frame clones only, minus some. The sample consists of tens of thousands of clones, 94% of them appearing once. Sample: blood. The source of these receptors is a boy younger than two with a congenital heart defect but otherwise immunologically healthy. The CDR3 runs from the conserved cysteine through the conserved F or W. A D gene is named only where the DNA matches it firmly. Not all rows give a size; the values are once, few, many and, for expanded clones, a class.

j_gene,abundance,v_gene,d_gene,CDR3aa,CDR3nt
TRBJ2-1,NA,TRBV30,NA,CAWYSYNEQFF,TGTGCCTGGTACTCGTACAATGAGCAGTTCTTC
TRBJ2-3,once,TRBV4-2,NA,CASSQGDRIGDTQYF,TGTGCCAGCAGCCAAGGAGACAGAATAGGAGATACGCAGTATTTT
TRBJ1-2,NA,TRBV7-2,NA,CASSLTGYGYTF,TGTGCCAGCAGCCTTACAGGGTACGGCTACACCTTC
TRBJ2-3,NA,TRBV28,TRBD2,CASSSGLAGSTDTQYF,TGTGCCAGCTCCTCTGGACTAGCGGGTTCAACAGATACGCAGTATTTT
TRBJ1-2,NA,TRBV7-5,NA,CASRHDQRIHGYTF,TGTGCCAGCAGGCACGACCAGAGGATACATGGCTACACCTTC
TRBJ1-4,NA,TRBV5-6,TRBD1,CASSLQGATNEKLFF,TGTGCCAGCAGCTTGCAGGGGGCGACTAATGAAAAACTGTTTTTT
TRBJ2-3,NA,TRBV9,NA,CASSVAGGGGTDTQYF,TGTGCCAGCAGCGTAGCCGGGGGAGGGGGGACAGATACGCAGTATTTT
TRBJ2-6,once,TRBV2,NA,CASMGLSGSGANVLTF,TGTGCCAGCATGGGACTTTCGGGCTCTGGGGCCAACGTCCTGACTTTC
TRBJ2-7,NA,TRBV6-5,TRBD1,CASSQYRGRSYEQYF,TGTGCCTCCAGCCAATACAGGGGGCGCTCCTACGAGCAGTACTTC
TRBJ2-4,NA,TRBV9,TRBD2,CASSEGLAGGRPYF,TGTGCCAGCAGCGAGGGGCTAGCGGGGGGCCGACCGTACTTC
TRBJ1-6,NA,TRBV30,NA,CAWSKGHNSPLHF,TGTGCCTGGAGTAAGGGCCATAATTCACCCCTCCACTTT
TRBJ2-1,NA,TRBV30,NA,CAAQDSWEQFF,TGTGCCGCACAGGACAGCTGGGAGCAGTTCTTC
TRBJ2-5,once,TRBV4-1,NA,CASSQELAAQETQYF,TGCGCCAGCAGCCAAGAGCTCGCGGCCCAAGAGACCCAGTACTTC
TRBJ1-4,NA,TRBV28,TRBD1,CASSSDDRGRSEKLFF,TGTGCCAGCAGTTCCGACGACAGGGGGAGAAGTGAAAAACTGTTTTTT
TRBJ1-1,NA,TRBV4-2,NA,CASSQVRGDGEAFF,TGTGCCAGCAGCCAAGTAAGGGGGGATGGTGAAGCTTTCTTT
TRBJ1-1,NA,TRBV25-1,NA,CASSEWGRGNTEAFF,TGTGCCAGCAGTGAATGGGGGCGCGGAAACACTGAAGCTTTCTTT
TRBJ2-1,NA,TRBV9,NA,CASGSGFSYNEQFF,TGTGCCAGCGGATCGGGATTCTCCTACAATGAGCAGTTCTTC
TRBJ1-4,NA,TRBV5-1,NA,CASSLEPPTTNEKLFF,TGCGCCAGCAGCTTGGAACCCCCAACAACTAATGAAAAACTGTTTTTT
TRBJ2-1,NA,TRBV7-2,TRBD2,CASSPSSGGAWNEQFF,TGTGCCAGCAGCCCCTCTAGCGGGGGGGCCTGGAATGAGCAGTTCTTC
TRBJ2-7,NA,TRBV7-9,NA,CASSLASPYEQYF,TGTGCCAGCAGCTTAGCAAGCCCCTACGAGCAGTACTTC
TRBJ2-5,NA,TRBV18,TRBD2,CASSPGGPETQYF,TGTGCCAGCTCCCCGGGGGGGCCAGAGACCCAGTACTTC
TRBJ1-1,NA,TRBV19,TRBD1,CASRTGLFSEAFF,TGTGCCAGCCGGACAGGGCTCTTCAGTGAAGCTTTCTTT
TRBJ2-7,NA,TRBV5-6,NA,CASSLEGYEQYF,TGTGCCAGCAGCTTGGAAGGTTACGAGCAGTACTTC
TRBJ2-2,NA,TRBV5-1,NA,CASEQGWSTGELFF,TGCGCCAGCGAGCAGGGGTGGAGCACCGGGGAGCTGTTTTTT
TRBJ2-2,NA,TRBV5-1,NA,CASRWGLNTGELFF,TGCGCCAGCAGGTGGGGCCTGAACACCGGGGAGCTGTTTTTT
TRBJ1-5,NA,TRBV10-3,TRBD1,CAISDGVGGGNQPQHF,TGTGCCATCAGTGACGGAGTAGGGGGCGGCAATCAGCCCCAGCATTTT
TRBJ1-1,NA,TRBV9,NA,CASSVDRNTEAFF,TGTGCCAGCAGCGTAGACAGGAACACTGAAGCTTTCTTT
TRBJ1-1,NA,TRBV19,NA,CASSIKGMNTEAFF,TGTGCCAGTAGTATTAAGGGCATGAACACTGAAGCTTTCTTT
TRBJ1-6,NA,TRBV11-2,TRBD1,CASSGRDSNSPLHF,TGTGCCAGCAGCGGTCGGGACAGCAATTCACCCCTCCACTTT
TRBJ2-5,once,TRBV2,TRBD2,CASSEGTSGGLQETQYF,TGTGCCAGCAGTGAGGGGACTAGCGGGGGCCTCCAAGAGACCCAGTACTTC
TRBJ1-1,NA,TRBV28,NA,CASRPELNTEAFF,TGTGCCAGCAGGCCTGAATTGAACACTGAAGCTTTCTTT
TRBJ1-5,NA,TRBV6-4,NA,CASSDRDSHSNQPQHF,TGTGCCAGCAGTGATCGGGACTCCCATAGCAATCAGCCCCAGCATTTT
TRBJ2-3,NA,TRBV19,TRBD2,CASSVAGGTDTQYF,TGTGCCAGTAGTGTAGCGGGAGGAACAGATACGCAGTATTTT
TRBJ1-5,NA,TRBV28,TRBD1,CASSLRGLDQPQHF,TGTGCCAGCAGTTTAAGGGGGCTCGATCAGCCCCAGCATTTT
TRBJ1-3,NA,TRBV9,NA,CASSDMSSGNTIYF,TGTGCCAGCAGCGACATGAGCTCTGGAAACACCATATATTTT
TRBJ2-5,NA,TRBV5-6,TRBD2,CASSLGLAGGTQYF,TGTGCCAGCAGCTTGGGACTAGCGGGGGGGACCCAGTACTTC
TRBJ2-2,NA,TRBV6-1,TRBD2,CAHGRGGLTGELFF,TGTGCCCACGGACGGGGGGGCCTCACCGGGGAGCTGTTTTTT
TRBJ1-6,NA,TRBV7-2,NA,CASSLVSGGNSPLHF,TGTGCCAGCAGCTTAGTAAGCGGGGGTAATTCACCCCTCCACTTT
TRBJ2-5,once,TRBV5-6,TRBD2,CASSFGGAETQYF,TGTGCCAGCAGCTTCGGGGGGGCGGAGACCCAGTACTTC
TRBJ1-2,once,TRBV7-9,NA,CASSLAGGYGYTF,TGTGCCAGCAGCTTAGCGGGTGGATATGGCTACACCTTC
TRBJ2-2,NA,TRBV27,TRBD2,CASSSTSGGTYTGELFF,TGTGCCAGCAGCTCTACTAGCGGGGGAACTTACACCGGGGAGCTGTTTTTT
TRBJ2-1,NA,TRBV6-5,NA,CASSYGREQFF,TGTGCCAGCAGTTACGGCCGTGAGCAGTTCTTC